This T cell receptor (beta chain) stems from a study of blood T cell repertoires in COVID-19. Generated by immunoSEQ multiplex PCR, the TCRdb table keeps only in-frame clones and is missing some. The table has some 460,000 clones, roughly 87% seen once. The germline gives CDR1 SGHTA, CDR2 FQGNSA. Trimming took 5 bases from V and 6 from J; bases not matched to a gene: 7. CDR3 length equals 15 residues. This receptor was taken from a woman younger than 30 with acute COVID-19. The sample was PBMCs or T cells enriched from blood (not recorded which). This rearrangement joins TRBV7-2 to TRBJ2-4; 10 nucleotides agree with TRBD2. CDR3: CASSPSGSPGNIQYF. CDR3 nucleotide sequence: TGTGCCAGCAGCCCTAGCGGGAGTCCCGGAAACATTCAGTACTTC.